The 28 T cell receptor beta chains below come from one sample, sequenced in a study of T cells after yellow fever vaccination. From the 5' RACE reads, TCRdb called clonotypes with MiXCR, one entry per CDR3 protein. The sample includes 300,000 or so distinct CDR3 sequences, about 4% of them seen just once. Source: PBMCs, taken 5 days after the yellow fever booster vaccination. These TCRs come from a man younger than 35 who received the YFV17D yellow fever vaccine.

This clonotype was counted at least ten times. This chain uses TRBV5-6 with TRBJ2-3; D uncertain. This CDR3 has 13 residues. V was trimmed by 3 bases and J by 6 bases, leaving 11 bases between them. Germline V gene sequence: CDR1 SGHDT, CDR2 YYEEEE. CDR3 in DNA: TGTGCCAGCAGCTCGGCCCTTTCGGATACGCAGTATTTT. Translation gives CASSSALSDTQYF.

At least ten counts were recorded for this clonotype. V usage is TRBV12-3 or TRBV12-4 and J usage is TRBJ2-2, with D possibly TRBD2 on 6 matching bases. V was cut by 3 bases and J by 6 bases, with 8 bases left in between. The CDR3 extends over 13 amino acids. This CDR3 is CASSLSGAGELFF. For the CDR3, the DNA is TGTGCCAGCAGTTTGTCGGGGGCCGGGGAGCTGTTTTTT.

J is TRBJ2-2 and V is TRBV5-3, with 7 positions matching TRBD2. TRBV5-3 is noted as an ORF with a role that remains uncertain. The CDR3 consists of 17 residues. J lost 1 base, V lost 4 bases, and 10 bases had no gene match. CDR3 sequence (DNA): TGTGCCAGAAGCATGTCGGGAGGCCCAAGGAACACCGGGGAGCTGTTTTTT. This encodes CARSMSGGPRNTGELFF.

This clonotype was recorded at least ten times. This chain connects TRBV13 to TRBJ2-5; 8 nucleotides align to TRBD2. The CDR3 extends over 14 amino acids. With V trimmed by 7 bases and J by 1 base, 5 bases remained unmatched. Germline V gives CDR1 PRHDT, CDR2 FYEKMQ (reference sequence). The chain's CDR3 is CASTKSGGQETQYF. CDR3 sequence (DNA): TGTGCCAGCACCAAAAGCGGGGGCCAAGAGACCCAGTACTTC.

This clonotype has a handful of counts. This rearrangement joins TRBV6-5 to TRBJ2-7, with D uncertain. With 6 bases removed from V and 1 base from J, the gap between germline ends came to 10 bases. CDR3 length: 13 residues. The germline V gene has CDR1 MNHEY and CDR2 SVGAGI. CDR3 amino acids: CASRPGQSYEQYF. The CDR3 nucleotides read TGTGCCAGCAGACCGGGCCAGTCCTACGAGCAGTACTTC.

The chain recombines TRBV29-1 with TRBJ2-6; D gene unclear. The V gene lost 4 bases and the J gene lost 1 base, with 5 bases spanning the gap. The germline gives CDR1 SQVTM, CDR2 ANQGSEA. The length of the CDR3 is 13 residues. CDR3 loop: CSVAPSGANVLTF. DNA of the CDR3: TGCAGCGTTGCCCCGTCTGGGGCCAACGTCCTGACTTTC.

This clonotype was picked up many times. The chain recombines TRBV6-1 with TRBJ2-2; TRBD1 agrees at 8 bases. The ends lost 10 bases at V and 3 bases at J; junction bases unmatched: 10. In germline, CDR1 is MNHNS, CDR2 SASEGT. The CDR3 length is 15 residues. The CDR3 coding sequence is TGTGCCACCGAAAGGGGACAGGTGGACACCGGGGAGCTGTTTTTT. It encodes CATERGQVDTGELFF.

Here the CDR3 DNA reads TGTGCCAGCAGCTGGCAGGGGAGTAGAGAGACCCAGTACTTC. Translated: CASSWQGSRETQYF. J is TRBJ2-5 and V is TRBV5-6, with D possibly TRBD1 on 6 matching bases. The CDR3 contains 14 residues. Germline CDR1 SGHDT, CDR2 YYEEEE. Trimming shortened V by 3 bases and J by 4 bases, and 13 bases separated the two germline ends. Supplemented by reference TRBV5-6 and TRBJ2-5, the full variable domain reads DAGVTQSPTHLIKTRGQQVTLRCSPKSGHDTVSWYQQALGQGPQFIFQYYEEEERQRGNFPDRFSGHQFPNYSSELNVNALLLGDSALYLCASSWQGSRETQYFGPGTRLLVL.

This clonotype was counted a few times. The chain employs TRBV5-6 and TRBJ1-2; D unclear. CDR1 is SGHDT and CDR2 is YYEEEE in the germline V gene. V dropped 1 base and J dropped 4 bases, with 11 bases sitting between them. This CDR3 region has 14 residues. The CDR3 is CASSLKDSPYGYTF. CDR3 nucleotides: TGTGCCAGCAGCTTGAAGGACTCGCCCTATGGCTACACCTTC.

The chain is built from TRBV18 and TRBJ2-2; the match to TRBD2 covers 7 bases. This CDR3 is 16 amino acids long. Trimming cost V 4 bases and J 6 bases; bases outside gene matches: 11. Germline assignment: CDR1 KGHSH and CDR2 LQKENI. CDR3 amino acids: CASSQRDYEMAGELFF. CDR3 nucleotide sequence: TGTGCCAGCTCACAAAGGGACTACGAGATGGCCGGGGAGCTGTTTTTT.

The CDR3 sequence: CASSLMGRGTDTQYF. The DNA of the CDR3 is TGTGCCAGCAGCTTAATGGGCAGGGGCACAGATACGCAGTATTTT. V usage is TRBV7-3 and J usage is TRBJ2-3, with D tentatively TRBD1 (5 bases). V was trimmed by 1 base and J by 1 base, leaving 9 bases between them. The germline CDR1 and CDR2 sequences are SGHTA and FQGTGA. The CDR3 runs to 15 residues.

This chain links TRBV29-1 with TRBJ2-3; D not resolved. The germline V gene encodes CDR1 SQVTM and CDR2 ANQGSEA. The CDR3 totals 14 residues. Trimming took off 3 bases at V and 1 base at J, with 11 bases between the two ends. The CDR3 region has the DNA TGCAGCGTTGACCTCCCCACGGGCACAGATACGCAGTATTTT. Residues: CSVDLPTGTDTQYF.

This clonotype was picked up many times. The chain joins TRBV5-1 to TRBJ2-5; the D call may be TRBD1 or TRBD2 (5 bases each). The germline gives CDR1 SGHRS, CDR2 YFSETQ. The CDR3 sequence is 15 residues long. The V end lost 0 bases, the J end lost 5 bases, and 14 bases lay between the germline ends. The CDR3 DNA reads TGCGCCAGCAGCTTGGGGGACGGTGGATGGGAGACCCAGTACTTC. It specifies CASSLGDGGWETQYF.

CDR3 nucleotides: TGTGCCAGACCGGGACAGTACCCTGAAGCTTTCTTT. Translating it yields CARPGQYPEAFF. The rearrangement joins TRBV6-4 to TRBJ1-1; 7 positions match TRBD1. There are 12 residues in the CDR3. CDR1 MRHNA and CDR2 SNTAGT come from the germline V gene. V lost 9 bases, J lost 6 bases, and 7 bases stayed unmatched.

This sequence joins TRBV20-1 and TRBJ2-3; D gene uncertain. This CDR3 has 10 amino acids. V gave up 5 bases and J gave up 6 bases, with 6 bases separating them. Germline values: CDR1 DFQATT, CDR2 SNEGSKA (reference sequence). CDR3 sequence reads: CSAPGDTQYF. The CDR3 DNA follows: TGCAGTGCTCCTGGCGATACGCAGTATTTT.

This clonotype was counted at least ten times. The rearrangement uses TRBV18 and TRBJ1-1, with D hard to call. Trimming pared 5 bases from V and 0 bases from J, leaving 10 bases between. Germline V gives CDR1 KGHSH, CDR2 LQKENI. There are 14 residues in the CDR3. The CDR3 sequence is CASSTDDLNTEAFF. The CDR3 region has the DNA TGTGCCAGCTCAACAGACGACTTGAACACTGAAGCTTTCTTT.

The chain uses TRBV6-5 and TRBJ1-6; TRBD1 agrees at 7 bases. CDR3 length: 15 amino acids. From germline, CDR1 is MNHEY and CDR2 SVGAGI. The V and J ends lost 5 bases and 4 bases, in that order; junction bases with no gene match: 5. CDR3 amino acids: CASSATTGYNSPLHF. DNA for the CDR3: TGTGCCAGCAGTGCAACGACAGGGTATAATTCACCCCTCCACTTT.

This clonotype appeared a few times. The chain couples TRBV5-6 to TRBJ1-1; 9 bases align to TRBD1. This CDR3 contains 15 residues. From germline, CDR1 is SGHDT and CDR2 YYEEEE. After removal of 3 bases from V and 0 bases from J, the junction contained 3 bases not matched to a gene. The CDR3 here is CASSYGTGLNTEAFF. The CDR3 DNA reads TGTGCCAGCAGCTACGGGACAGGGCTGAACACTGAAGCTTTCTTT.

There are a few counts of this clonotype. This CDR3 is CASSLTEVYGYTF. CDR3 DNA sequence: TGTGCCAGCAGCCTGACAGAAGTCTATGGCTACACCTTC. This chain joins TRBV6-5 and TRBJ1-2; the D gene is possibly TRBD1 (5 bases). CDR1 is MNHEY, CDR2 SVGAGI, per germline. This CDR3 is built from 13 residues. V was shortened by 6 bases and J by 4 bases, with 12 bases between the two germline ends.

This clonotype was seen many times. V and J are TRBV29-1 and TRBJ2-1, with a weak D call TRBD1 (6 bases). The CDR3 is 13 residues long. The germline gives CDR1 SQVTM, CDR2 ANQGSEA. V was pared by 5 bases and J by 0 bases, with 8 bases between. This CDR3 reads CSVRDNSYNEQFF. For the CDR3, the DNA is TGCAGCGTTCGGGACAACTCCTACAATGAGCAGTTCTTC.

The chain recombines TRBV5-1 with TRBJ2-2; TRBD1 is a possible D gene (6 bases). The V end lost 4 bases, the J end lost 7 bases, and 29 bases lay between the germline ends. The V gene's germline CDR1 is SGHRS and CDR2 YFSETQ. This CDR3 contains 19 residues. CDR3 loop: CASSNFPPGQEYTGGELFF. DNA for the CDR3: TGCGCCAGCAGCAACTTCCCTCCGGGACAAGAGTACACCGGCGGGGAGCTGTTTTTT.

This clonotype was detected ten times or more. The chain has TRBV9 and TRBJ1-3; D call uncertain. CDR3 length equals 15 residues. Germline V gives CDR1 SGDLS, CDR2 YYNGEE. V dropped 0 bases and J dropped 3 bases, with 10 bases sitting between them. CDR3 DNA sequence: TGTGCCAGCAGCGTAGGGACGGGATATGGAAACACCATATATTTT. It is translated as CASSVGTGYGNTIYF.

This clonotype was seen many times. The rearrangement joins TRBV7-3 to TRBJ2-7, with D tentatively TRBD2 (6 bases). V was trimmed by 8 bases and J by 3 bases, leaving 14 bases between them. Germline V CDR1 and CDR2: SGHTA, FQGTGA. CDR3 length: 13 amino acids. The CDR3: CASGRGINYEQYV. The CDR3, as DNA: TGTGCCAGCGGTCGGGGGATAAACTACGAGCAGTACGTC.

In its sample, this clonotype was seen a few times. The chain is built from TRBV5-1 and TRBJ2-2; perhaps TRBD2 as D (5 bases). CDR3 length: 14 residues. Between the trimmed V and J ends, which lost 1 base and 7 bases, there was a span of 11 bases. The germline V gene encodes CDR1 SGHRS and CDR2 YFSETQ. CDR3 loop: CASSLFTRNGELFF. The CDR3 bases are TGCGCCAGCAGCTTGTTCACTAGAAACGGGGAGCTGTTTTTT.

Remarks on this clonotype: A much larger clone lies one base from this, so it may be a read error. V is TRBV9 and J is TRBJ2-1, with D perhaps matching TRBD2 (7 bases). The CDR3 loop spans 16 amino acids. The germline gives CDR1 SGDLS, CDR2 YYNGEE. V lost 0 bases, J lost 6 bases, and 16 bases lay in between. In nucleotides, the CDR3 is TGTGCCAGCAGCGTAGCATTAGGGGGGGGTTTCAATGAGCAGTTCTTC. It is translated as CASSVALGGGFNEQFF.

In its sample, this clonotype was seen many times. The J gene is TRBJ2-1, the V gene TRBV7-3, with D perhaps matching TRBD1 (6 bases). Germline V gene sequence: CDR1 SGHTA, CDR2 FQGTGA. Trimming shortened V by 5 bases and J by 7 bases, and 12 bases separated the two germline ends. This CDR3 is built from 13 residues. The CDR3 loop is CASSQQGGNEQFF. CDR3 coding DNA: TGTGCCAGCAGCCAACAGGGCGGTAATGAGCAGTTCTTC.

In its sample, this clonotype was seen many times. Germline is not matched at one junction end, which may reflect a read error. V usage is TRBV7-9 and J usage is TRBJ2-3; 7 nucleotides line up with TRBD1. CDR1 is SEHNR, CDR2 FQNEAQ, per germline (reference sequence). This CDR3 is built from 13 residues. CDR3 amino acids: CASSLGRDSPPHF. CDR3 coding DNA: TGTGCCAGCAGCTTAGGTCGGGACAGTCCTCCCCATTTT. Full variable domain (outside the CDR3, taken from reference TRBV7-9 and TRBJ2-3): DTGVSQNPRHKITKRGQNVTFRCDPISEHNRLYWYRQTLGQGPEFLTYFQNEAQLEKSRLLSDRFSAERPKGSFSTLEIQRTEQGDSAMYLCASSLGRDSPPHFGPGTRLTVL.

The genes are TRBV20-1 and TRBJ2-7, with D perhaps matching TRBD1 (6 bases). This CDR3 has 14 amino acids. V lost 5 bases and J lost 3, with 17 bases in between. From germline, CDR1 is DFQATT and CDR2 SNEGSKA (reference sequence). The CDR3 protein is CSAYNSQGFYEQYV. For the CDR3, the DNA is TGCAGTGCTTATAATTCACAGGGTTTCTACGAGCAGTACGTC.